The 29 T cell receptor beta chains below all came from one sample that was sequenced in a study of T cell responses to AZD1222 COVID-19 vaccine. Sequencing was performed with immunoSEQ multiplex PCR; in TCRdb, only in-frame clones are kept and a portion is missing. This sample has over 120,000 clones, with around 90% found just once. The specimen was peripheral blood, collected on day 0 of AZD1222 vaccination. The source of these receptors is an adult in good health.

Written as DNA, the CDR3 is TGTGCCAGCAGCCAACTAGCGGGGGGGCGGGGCACAGATACGCAGTATTTT. This encodes CASSQLAGGRGTDTQYF. The chain employs TRBV11-2 and TRBJ2-3; TRBD2 agrees at 13 bases. V was pared by 5 bases and J by 1 base, with 6 bases of the junction left unmatched. Germline V gives CDR1 SGHAT, CDR2 FQNNGV. This CDR3 comprises 17 residues.

The rearrangement links TRBV12-5 to TRBJ1-5; D might be TRBD1 (5 bases). This CDR3 is 19 amino acids long. Trimming cost V 0 bases and J 6 bases, with 24 bases left between them. Germline values: CDR1 LGHNT, CDR2 FRNRAP. The CDR3 DNA sequence: TGTGCTAGTGGTTTGGTACGGGACGGGGAAACAAGTCAGGTTCAGCCCCAGCATTTT. Its protein is CASGLVRDGETSQVQPQHF.

The chain recombines TRBV6-6 with TRBJ1-5; D is ambiguous. The germline V and J ends were trimmed by 2 bases and 1 base, with 9 bases remaining between them. CDR3 size: 15 residues. Germline values: CDR1 MNHNY, CDR2 SVGAGI (reference sequence). CDR3 amino acids: CASSYLISSNQPQHF. Written as DNA, the CDR3 is TGTGCCAGCAGTTACCTAATTTCCAGCAATCAGCCCCAGCATTTT.

The chain links TRBV10-3 to TRBJ1-2; D is possibly TRBD1 (6 bases). Germline loops: CDR1 ENHRY, CDR2 SYGVKD. There are 13 residues in the CDR3. V was clipped by 7 bases and J by 6 bases, with 15 bases between them. CDR3 amino acids: CAITETGQNGYTF. The CDR3 DNA reads as TGTGCCATCACGGAGACAGGACAGAATGGCTACACCTTC.

The chain joins TRBV11-2 to TRBJ2-7, with D tentatively TRBD2 (6 bases). Germline V lookup: CDR1 SGHAT, CDR2 FQNNGV. This CDR3 comprises 14 residues. Deletions cut 6 bases from V and 4 bases from J, with 16 bases between. CDR3 loop: CASRGGGRDYEQYF. CDR3 in DNA: TGTGCCAGCAGGGGAGGAGGGCGGGATTACGAGCAGTACTTC. Full variable domain (remainder filled in from reference TRBV11-2 and TRBJ2-7): EAGVAQSPRYKIIEKRQSVAFWCNPISGHATLYWYQQILGQGPKLLIQFQNNGVVDDSQLPKDRFSAERLKGVDSTLKIQPAKLEDSAVYLCASRGGGRDYEQYFGPGTRLTVT.

V and J are TRBV29-1 and TRBJ2-5; D tentatively fits TRBD1 or TRBD2 (5 bases each). Germline lookup yields CDR1 SQVTM and CDR2 ANQGSEA. CDR3 length: 15 residues. V gave up 7 bases and J gave up 2 bases, with 20 bases separating them. The CDR3 nucleotides are TGCAGCGCCTTTGACGGGGCACTCCGACAAGAGACCCAGTACTTC. Residues: CSAFDGALRQETQYF.

This chain uses TRBV5-1 with TRBJ2-5, with D hard to call. Germline CDR1 reads SGHRS; CDR2 reads YFSETQ. This CDR3 region has 13 residues. V lost 0 bases and J 4 bases, leaving 7 bases between the germline ends. The CDR3 region is CASSLGAGETQYF. The CDR3 region has the DNA TGCGCCAGCAGCTTGGGAGCTGGAGAGACCCAGTACTTC.

This rearrangement joins TRBV7-9 to TRBJ2-1; D is possibly TRBD2 (7 bases). CDR1 and CDR2 (germline): SEHNR, FQNEAQ (reference sequence). The CDR3 consists of 14 residues. V lost 7 bases and J lost 3, with 13 bases in between. The CDR3 spells CASIAGAVYNEQFF. DNA for the CDR3: TGTGCCAGCATCGCGGGGGCTGTCTACAATGAGCAGTTCTTC.

This chain connects TRBV5-5 to TRBJ2-7; D remains ambiguous. Trimming took 4 bases from V and 1 from J, leaving 9 bases between them. From germline, CDR1 is SGHKS and CDR2 YYEKEE (reference sequence). The CDR3 has 13 amino acids. The CDR3 protein is CASSPDPSYEQYF. CDR3 DNA sequence: TGTGCCAGCAGCCCGGACCCATCCTACGAGCAGTACTTC. Full variable domain (rest looked up from reference TRBV5-5 and TRBJ2-7): DAGVTQSPTHLIKTRGQQVTLRCSPISGHKSVSWYQQVLGQGPQFIFQYYEKEERGRGNFPDRFSARQFPNYSSELNVNALLLGDSALYLCASSPDPSYEQYFGPGTRLTVT.

On this clone: This specimen includes other DNA sequences encoding the same CDR3. The chain carries TRBV5-1 and TRBJ2-3; D may correspond to TRBD1 or TRBD2 (6 bases each). Trimming cost V 2 bases and J 0 bases, with 7 bases left between them. Germline values: CDR1 SGHRS, CDR2 YFSETQ. This CDR3 comprises 14 residues. CDR3 protein: CASSLGGSTDTQYF. The CDR3 DNA reads TGCGCCAGCAGCTTAGGGGGGAGCACAGATACGCAGTATTTT.

This clone appeared a single time. The gene calls are TRBV11-2 and TRBJ1-4; TRBD1 might be the D (6 bases). V gave up 6 bases and J gave up 5 bases, with 19 bases separating them. Germline lookup yields CDR1 SGHAT and CDR2 FQNNGV. The CDR3 sequence is 16 residues long. The CDR3 is CASSWGRGGQNEKLFF. The CDR3 DNA is TGTGCCAGCAGTTGGGGCCGGGGGGGCCAGAATGAAAAACTGTTTTTT.

The V and J genes are TRBV19 and TRBJ1-5, with D unclear. This CDR3 has 12 residues. V was cut by 9 bases and J by 0 bases, with 6 bases left in between. Germline loops: CDR1 LNHDA, CDR2 SQIVND (reference sequence). The CDR3 DNA reads as TGTGCCAGCGCTTATAGCAATCAGCCCCAGCATTTT. Translation gives CASAYSNQPQHF.

The chain links TRBV5-1 to TRBJ1-2; D not resolved. This CDR3 has 14 amino acids. Germline CDR1 and CDR2: SGHRS and YFSETQ. Trimming left V 0 bases short and J 4 bases short, with 10 bases between. DNA for the CDR3: TGCGCCAGCAGCTTGGATCCTCGGGTCTATGGCTACACCTTC. Encoded protein: CASSLDPRVYGYTF.

V usage is TRBV18 and J usage is TRBJ2-1; D is uncertain. Trimming removed 2 bases at V and 4 bases at J, with 9 bases between. The CDR3 loop spans 14 amino acids. Germline values: CDR1 KGHSH, CDR2 LQKENI. The CDR3 here is CASSPTDTYNEQFF. In nucleotides, the CDR3 is TGTGCCAGCTCACCAACCGATACGTACAATGAGCAGTTCTTC.

V and J are TRBV5-6 and TRBJ1-6, with D perhaps TRBD1 (5 bases). Germline V gives CDR1 SGHDT, CDR2 YYEEEE. The CDR3 runs to 15 residues. Between the trimmed V and J ends, which lost 1 base and 9 bases, there was a span of 14 bases. This chain's CDR3 is CASSLRQLIGSPLHF. The CDR3 coding sequence is TGTGCCAGCAGCTTGCGACAGTTAATCGGTTCACCCCTCCACTTT.

This chain's CDR3 is CASSLGGDLHF. The DNA of the CDR3 is TGTGCCAGCAGCTTAGGAGGTGACCTCCACTTT. The rearrangement uses TRBV7-9 and TRBJ1-6; D not resolved. Germline CDR1 SEHNR, CDR2 FQNEAQ (reference sequence). The CDR3 spans 11 residues. Between the trimmed V and J ends, which lost 1 base and 15 bases, there was a span of 7 bases.

The gene calls are TRBV18 and TRBJ1-4; the D is unclear. V was cut by 5 bases and J by 7 bases, with 17 bases left in between. The CDR3 length is 15 residues. Germline loops: CDR1 KGHSH, CDR2 LQKENI. CDR3 in DNA: TGTGCCAGCTCAGAAGACCGATCACCAGGTGAAAAACTGTTTTTT. It encodes CASSEDRSPGEKLFF.

The V gene is TRBV29-1, the J gene TRBJ2-7; 7 bases map to TRBD1. V lost 2 bases and J lost 4; bases outside the gene matches: 11. Per the germline V gene, CDR1 is SQVTM and CDR2 is ANQGSEA. The CDR3 length is 15 residues. The DNA for the CDR3 is TGCAGCGTTGAAAACATTGGGACAGAATCTTACGAGCAGTACTTC. Encoded protein: CSVENIGTESYEQYF.

The chain is built from TRBV24-1 and TRBJ2-2, with 9 positions matching TRBD1. The length of the CDR3 is 16 residues. Germline values: CDR1 KGHDR, CDR2 SFDVKD. J gave up 4 bases and V 3 bases, and 5 bases lay outside the gene matches. The CDR3 bases are TGTGCCACCAGTGATACAGGGGGCTGGGCCACCGGGGAGCTGTTTTTT. It encodes CATSDTGGWATGELFF.

The chain employs TRBV7-8 and TRBJ2-1; D gene ambiguous. The V and J ends lost 1 base and 5 bases respectively, with 18 bases between them. The CDR3 spans 17 residues. Looked up from germline, CDR1 is SGHVS and CDR2 is FQNEAQ. The CDR3 region has the DNA TGTGCCAGCAGCTTAGGACAATTGACCAAGCTTGACAATGAGCAGTTCTTC. It translates to CASSLGQLTKLDNEQFF. Supplemented by reference TRBV7-8 and TRBJ2-1, the full variable domain reads GAGVSQSPRYKVAKRGQDVALRCDPISGHVSLFWYQQALGQGPEFLTYFQNEAQLDKSGLPSDRFFAERPEGSVSTLKIQRTQQEDSAVYLCASSLGQLTKLDNEQFFGPGTRLTVL.

The chain combines TRBV6-1 with TRBJ1-2; 8 bases are a match to TRBD1. The CDR3 runs to 14 residues. Germline values: CDR1 MNHNS, CDR2 SASEGT. V lost 3 bases and J lost 4; bases outside the gene matches: 4. The DNA for the CDR3 is TGTGCCAGCAGTGAGGGACAGGCGCCCTATGGCTACACCTTC. Translating it yields CASSEGQAPYGYTF.

This clone showed up just a few times. The chain couples TRBV19 to TRBJ2-3; D call uncertain. The CDR3 consists of 14 residues. V lost 3 bases, J lost 4 bases, and 11 bases lay in between. The germline CDR1 and CDR2 sequences are LNHDA and SQIVND (reference sequence). This CDR3 reads CASSMVPGSDTQYF. In nucleotides, the CDR3 is TGTGCCAGTAGTATGGTCCCTGGATCAGATACGCAGTATTTT.

V and J are TRBV11-3 and TRBJ2-2; D perhaps matches TRBD2 (6 bases). The germline V and J ends were trimmed by 4 bases and 7 bases, with 16 bases remaining between them. Per the germline V gene, CDR1 is SGHNT and CDR2 is YENEEA. CDR3 size: 15 residues. In DNA form, the CDR3 reads TGTGCCAGCAGCTCGAGGGACTCAGACGGCGGGGAGCTGTTTTTT. The encoded protein is CASSSRDSDGGELFF.

The CDR3 DNA follows: TGTGCCAGCAGTTCCGGGGTCACTGAAGCTTTCTTT. This translates into CASSSGVTEAFF. The chain joins TRBV2 to TRBJ1-1; D gene unclear. V gave up 5 bases and J gave up 4 bases, with 8 bases separating them. Germline lookup yields CDR1 SNHLY and CDR2 FYNNEI. The CDR3 has 12 residues. The whole variable domain, filled in from reference TRBV2 and TRBJ1-1, reads EPEVTQTPSHQVTQMGQEVILRCVPISNHLYFYWYRQILGQKVEFLVSFYNNEISEKSEIFDDQFSVERPDGSNFTLKIRSTKLEDSAMYFCASSSGVTEAFFGQGTRLTVV.

This chain links TRBV5-1 with TRBJ1-3; D remains ambiguous. CDR1 and CDR2 from the germline V gene are SGHRS and YFSETQ. This CDR3 region has 15 residues. Trimming pared 1 base from V and 0 bases from J, leaving 8 bases between. DNA of the CDR3: TGCGCCAGCAGCTTGAGAGTGAACTCTGGAAACACCATATATTTT. This sequence encodes CASSLRVNSGNTIYF.

This rearrangement joins TRBV23-1 to TRBJ1-4, with 7 nucleotides matching TRBD1. TRBV23-1 is recorded as an ORF, its role being uncertain. The CDR3 has 18 amino acids. V was clipped by 3 bases and J by 5 bases; unmatched bases: 15. CDR3 DNA sequence: TGCGCCAGCAGTCAGGGACGACAGGGCCAGGTTAGCAATGAAAAACTGTTTTTT. Amino acids: CASSQGRQGQVSNEKLFF.

This chain links TRBV9 with TRBJ2-3, with D perhaps TRBD2 (6 bases). Germline V lookup: CDR1 SGDLS, CDR2 YYNGEE. V lost 2 bases and J 4 bases, leaving 14 bases between the germline ends. The length of the CDR3 is 15 residues. The DNA of the CDR3 is TGTGCCAGCAGCGTGCTAACGGGGGTAGCAGATACGCAGTATTTT. Its translation is CASSVLTGVADTQYF.

The chain has TRBV5-1 and TRBJ2-5; no clear D gene. The length of the CDR3 is 15 residues. Germline V gene data show CDR1 as SGHRS and CDR2 as YFSETQ. Trimming took 0 bases from V and 0 from J, leaving 9 bases between them. CDR3 DNA sequence: TGCGCCAGCAGCTTGGCCGTGACGAACCAAGAGACCCAGTACTTC. Its protein product is CASSLAVTNQETQYF.

The CDR3 reads CASSPPEGLRGYTF. The DNA of the CDR3 is TGTGCCAGCTCACCACCGGAAGGTCTCCGTGGCTACACCTTC. The J gene is TRBJ1-2, the V gene TRBV18, with D uncertain. CDR3 length equals 14 residues. Germline lookup yields CDR1 KGHSH and CDR2 LQKENI. Trimming removed 0 bases from V and 7 bases from J, with 12 bases in between.